This entry lists 7 T cell receptor beta chains sequenced from one sample in a study of blood T cell repertoires in COVID-19. TCRdb's copy holds only in-frame clones and misses some; the assay was immunoSEQ multiplex PCR. The table records tens of thousands of clones, about 88% of them present only once. The material sequenced was peripheral blood. The receptors here all came from a middle-aged man in a cohort sampled during active COVID-19.

The V gene is TRBV21-1, the J gene TRBJ2-5; TRBD2 is taken as the D call from the table, unchecked against the DNA. TRBV21-1 represents a pseudogene. This CDR3 is built from 16 residues. CDR3 in amino acids: CASSVPTSGSQETQYF. The CDR3, as DNA: TGTGCCAGCAGCGTACCAACTAGCGGGTCACAAGAGACCCAGTACTTC.

The chain links TRBV24-1 to TRBJ2-1; 7 bases are shared with TRBD2. Germline V CDR1 and CDR2: KGHDR, SFDVKD. J lost 0 bases, V lost 7 bases, and 20 bases had no gene match. The CDR3 has 20 amino acids. The CDR3 DNA reads TGTGCCACCAGCGACCCAAGGTCGGCCCCAGCGGGAAACTCCTACAATGAGCAGTTCTTC. Translation: CATSDPRSAPAGNSYNEQFF.

The gene calls are TRBV6-4 and TRBJ2-7; no definite D call. The CDR3 sequence is 12 residues long. Trimming removed 8 bases at V and 2 bases at J, with 10 bases between. Germline CDR1 reads MRHNA; CDR2 reads SNTAGT. The CDR3 here is CASPPPPYEQYV. CDR3 in DNA: TGTGCCAGCCCCCCCCCTCCCTACGAGCAGTACGTC.

The V gene is TRBV24-1, the J gene TRBJ1-1; TRBD1 matches at 10 bases. This CDR3 has 13 amino acids. Germline V gene sequence: CDR1 KGHDR, CDR2 SFDVKD. The V gene end was trimmed by 5 bases and the J gene end by 8 bases; junction bases not matched to a gene: 4. CDR3 in DNA: TGTGCCACCAGTGCCGCGGACAGGGGGGAAGCTTTCTTT. This codes for CATSAADRGEAFF.

The chain couples TRBV11-1 to TRBJ2-2, with a possible D match to TRBD2 (6 bases). CDR1 and CDR2 from the germline V gene are SGHAT and FQDESV (reference sequence). The CDR3 runs 15 residues. V was trimmed by 2 bases and J by 7 bases, leaving 14 bases between them. Written as DNA, the CDR3 is TGTGCCAGCAGCTTAAGGAGGGGTGGGAACGGGGAGCTGTTTTTT. Amino acid sequence: CASSLRRGGNGELFF.

This chain joins TRBV28 and TRBJ2-3, with D perhaps matching TRBD2 (6 bases). CDR1 and CDR2 (germline): MDHEN, SYDVKM. The CDR3 covers 13 residues. Between the trimmed V and J ends, which lost 10 bases and 7 bases, there was a span of 18 bases. CDR3 protein: CATAGLARNTQYF. The DNA of the CDR3 is TGTGCCACCGCGGGGCTAGCGCGGAATACGCAGTATTTT.

V and J are TRBV4-2 and TRBJ1-4; maybe TRBD1 (5 bases). V dropped 3 bases and J dropped 8 bases, with 16 bases sitting between them. Germline V gene data show CDR1 as LGHNA and CDR2 as YNFKEQ. The CDR3 consists of 15 residues. CDR3 amino acids: CASSQTPRKGEKLFF. The CDR3 region has the DNA TGTGCCAGCAGCCAGACACCCAGAAAGGGGGAAAAACTGTTTTTT.